Following are 3 T cell receptor beta chains from one sample sequenced in a study of T cell clonality in common variable immunodeficiency. Profiled with immunoSEQ multiplex PCR; TCRdb holds only in-frame clones, not every one. The profile covers around 55,000 clones, none occurring a single time. Material: peripheral blood mononuclear cells. The receptors come from a person between 18 and 69 years old in good health.

This clone has ten or more counts. The CDR3 end is not reached by the read, which stops 3 residues before it; the germline J gene fills it in. V and J are TRBV19 and TRBJ1-1; 7 bases are shared with TRBD1. V was clipped by 7 bases and J by 7 bases; unmatched bases: 18. The CDR3 runs 16 residues. CDR1 is LNHDA, CDR2 SQIVND, per germline (reference sequence). The part of the CDR3 DNA that was read is TGTGCCAGTACCGTCCTGGGACAGACCCAACCCGGTGAA. Protein product: CASTVLGQTQPGE. The entire CDR3 protein reads CASTVLGQTQPGEAFF. Full variable domain (remainder filled in from reference TRBV19 and TRBJ1-1): DGGITQSPKYLFRKEGQNVTLSCEQNLNHDAMYWYRQDPGQGLRLIYYSQIVNDFQKGDIAEGYSVSREKKESFPLTVTSAQKNPTAFYLCASTVLGQTQPGEAFFGQGTRLTVV.

This clone was seen ten or more times. The CDR3 end lies 3 residues beyond the end of the read and is filled in from the germline J gene. The rearrangement uses TRBV18 and TRBJ1-6; tentative D call: TRBD1 (6 bases). The CDR3 contains 14 residues. CDR1 KGHSH and CDR2 LQKENI come from the germline V gene. V was shortened by 5 bases and J by 8 bases, with 13 bases between the two germline ends. CDR3 sequence reads: CASSNRVDDSPLHF. The part of the CDR3 DNA that was read is TGTGCCAGCTCAAACAGGGTCGACGATTCACCC.

This clone was seen many times. The junction differs from germline at one of its ends, possibly a read error. Read coverage stops 3 residues before the CDR3 terminus; the germline J gene supplies the remainder. This sequence joins TRBV4-2 and TRBJ2-6; 7 nucleotides match TRBD1. This CDR3 has 16 residues. Germline CDR1 is LGHNA and CDR2 is YNFKEQ. The CDR3 here is CASSQDQGAGANVLTF. The CDR3 bases that were read are TGCGCCAGCAGCCAAGATCAGGGGGCTGGGGCCAACGTC.